Listed here is a single T cell receptor (beta chain). Its antigen is still unknown. Germline CDR1 reads MNHNY; CDR2 reads SVGAGI (reference sequence). This CDR3 is 14 amino acids long. Germline trimming cut 6 bases from V and 5 bases from J; bases unmatched to any gene: 8. The sample comes from a study of shared clonotypes between healthy human individuals. A 200 ng quantity of DNA, 29,000 or so T cell genomes, went into the sorted-subset replicate PCRs. Original data processing: Junction-only sequences produced by ImmunoSEQ had no quality scores, so filtering differed. Profiled with immunoSEQ multiplex PCR; TCRdb holds only in-frame clones, not every one. The D gene and trimming were derived from the DNA, and the V and J assignments and clone size from that table. Of over 850,000 clones in the sample, approximately 80% were seen once. General observations from the study: Some clonotypes were shared by all four sorted-subset donors, while others were not shared. The non-shared ones had lower generation probabilities than the shared ones.

J is TRBJ2-7 and V is TRBV6-6; 9 nucleotides line up with TRBD2. This receptor was identified in a man in his late teens or twenties in good health. Some clones in this sample may be carry-over from other donors' samples. Sequences were obtained from memory CD4+ T cells from PBMCs. Subset reported: CD45RA-negative fraction. The CDR3 DNA is TGTGCCAGCAGCGACGCGGGGGGGGTGAACGAGCAGTACTTC. Translation: CASSDAGGVNEQYF.